This is a list of T cell receptor beta chains from one sample in a study of vaccination and CD4 T cells after COVID-19. Via MiXCR, TCRdb re-called the PCR reads, giving one row per CDR3 protein. The sample includes 4,000 to 4,500 distinct CDR3 sequences, 21% of them seen just once. These receptors have no identified antigens. Specimen: CD4+ T cells from blood, cultured in vitro, collected after SARS-CoV-2 vaccination. The origin of the receptors is a human donor who had recovered from COVID-19. Both conserved end residues are part of each CDR3. A D gene is named only where the DNA matches it firmly. Only part of the rows carry a size: once, few, many, or a class if the clone is expanded.

TRBD2 TRBJ2-3 15 medium-sized TRBV20-1 TGCAGTGCCCTCTGGGCTAGCGGGGGAAAAGATACGCAGTATTTT CSALWASGGKDTQYF
NA TRBJ1-6 15 few TRBV20-1 TGCAGTGCTAGGACCGCAGCCATAAATAATTCACCCCTCCACTTT CSARTAAINNSPLHF
NA TRBJ2-3 12 NA TRBV28 TGTGCCAGCAGTGCAGGGTGGGATACGCAGTATTTT CASSAGWDTQYF
NA TRBJ2-7 16 medium-sized TRBV28 TGTGCCGCCACAATAGGGGGAACTTCGAGCTCCTACGAGCAGTACTTC CAATIGGTSSSYEQYF
NA TRBJ2-2 15 few TRBV7-3 TGTGCCAGCAGCCGGGGGGCGGGCCTCACCGGGGAGCTGTTTTTT CASSRGAGLTGELFF
NA TRBJ2-1 19 NA TRBV7-2 TGTGCCAGCCCCAAGGAGGGACGGCCAATTTCGAGCTCCTACAATGAGCAGTTCTTC CASPKEGRPISSSYNEQFF
TRBD2 TRBJ2-3 14 NA TRBV19 TGTGCCAGTAGCGGGGGGGGAAGCACAGATACGCAGTATTTT CASSGGGSTDTQYF
NA TRBJ1-3 15 medium-sized TRBV20-1 TGCAGTGCTAGGGAGGTAGCCACATCTGGAAACACCATATATTTT CSAREVATSGNTIYF
TRBD1 TRBJ1-1 14 NA TRBV27 TGTGCCAGCAGGGTACAGGGGATGAACACTGAAGCTTTCTTT CASRVQGMNTEAFF
NA TRBJ1-5 14 few TRBV6-5 TGTGCCAGCAGTTCCGACAGCTTCAATCAGCCCCAGCATTTT CASSSDSFNQPQHF
NA TRBJ2-5 16 medium-sized TRBV7-2 TGTGCCAGCAGCTTAGTGGCTGGGGGGCTTGGGGAGACCCAGTACTTC CASSLVAGGLGETQYF
TRBD1 TRBJ1-2 14 medium-sized TRBV7-9 TGTGCCAGCTTCACCACCGCACAGGGGAATGGCTACACCTTC CASFTTAQGNGYTF
NA TRBJ1-3 15 NA TRBV7-2 TGTGCCAGCAGCTCGCTAAGGGGTGCTGGAAACACCATATATTTT CASSSLRGAGNTIYF
TRBD1 TRBJ2-7 14 hyperexpanded TRBV6-1 TGTGCCAGCAGTACCGGACAGGGGGCGGGCGAGCAGTACTTC CASSTGQGAGEQYF
NA TRBJ1-2 14 few TRBV6-4 TGTGCCAGCAGAGATATGAACGCGGGGGGAGGCTACACCTTC CASRDMNAGGGYTF
NA TRBJ2-3 17 NA TRBV6-1 TGTGCCAGCAGTGGGTCTAGGGGATCCTATAGCACAGATACGCAGTATTTT CASSGSRGSYSTDTQYF
TRBD1 TRBJ1-6 14 few TRBV15 TGTGCCACCAGACCGGGACAGCTGAATTCACCCCTCCACTTT CATRPGQLNSPLHF
TRBD2 TRBJ2-7 13 medium-sized TRBV7-8 TGTGCCAGCAGCACCAGCGGGGGGTACGAGCAGTACTTC CASSTSGGYEQYF
NA TRBJ2-7 17 medium-sized TRBV15 TGTGCCACCAGCAGAGATCGTACCCGATTGGGACCCTACGAGCAGTACTTC CATSRDRTRLGPYEQYF
TRBD1 TRBJ1-2 13 few TRBV6-4 TGTGCCAGCAGTGATCAGGGGGTGTGGGGCTACACCTTC CASSDQGVWGYTF
NA TRBJ2-1 15 medium-sized TRBV20-1 TGCAGTGCCCCGTGGGGGACCATCTCCTACAATGAGCAGTTCTTC CSAPWGTISYNEQFF
TRBD2 TRBJ2-5 16 NA TRBV19 TGTGCCAGTAGTGGGGGACTAGTATTCGCCGGGGAGACCCAGTACTTC CASSGGLVFAGETQYF
TRBD2 TRBJ2-5 17 few TRBV28 TGTGCCAGCAGTGGGGGGACTAGCGGGGGGCGCCAAGAGACCCAGTACTTC CASSGGTSGGRQETQYF
TRBD1 TRBJ2-7 15 medium-sized TRBV7-9 TGTGCCAGCAGCAACGCTGACAGGGGCTCCTACGAGCAGTACTTC CASSNADRGSYEQYF
NA TRBJ2-2 13 NA TRBV4-3 TGCGCCAGCAGCCAAGGGTGGGGCGGGGAGCTGTTTTTT CASSQGWGGELFF
TRBD2 TRBJ2-3 15 few TRBV5-4 TGTGCCAGCAGCTCACCCGGGGGGGCCTCTTATACGCAGTATTTT CASSSPGGASYTQYF
NA TRBJ2-3 16 NA TRBV7-8 TGTGCCAGCAGCATAGAGGGGCGGGGACCCACAGATACGCAGTATTTT CASSIEGRGPTDTQYF
NA TRBJ2-3 13 once TRBV6-2/TRBV6-3 TGTGCCAGCAGAAACCCCCCCTCAGATACGCAGTATTTT CASRNPPSDTQYF
NA TRBJ2-3 15 medium-sized TRBV7-3 TGTGCCAGCAGCTTAACGGGGACCCCCCTAGATACGCAGTATTTT CASSLTGTPLDTQYF
TRBD1 TRBJ2-5 17 NA TRBV18 TGTGCCAGCTCACCACCGCGTCCAGGGGGCGACCAAGAGACCCAGTACTTC CASSPPRPGGDQETQYF
NA TRBJ2-5 13 medium-sized TRBV6-1 TGTGCCAGCGGGAGACCACCTCAAGAGACCCAGTACTTC CASGRPPQETQYF
NA TRBJ2-7 19 NA TRBV21-1 TGTGCCAGCAGCAAAGTCCTTTCCCAGAACCAACATCGGGTTTACGAGCAGTACTTC CASSKVLSQNQHRVYEQYF
NA TRBJ1-2 14 medium-sized TRBV28 TGTGCCAGCAGTCGCGGATGGGTCGCAGGTGGCTACACCTTC CASSRGWVAGGYTF
NA TRBJ1-2 16 NA TRBV19 TGTGCCAGTACCCGGTTGGGGTACACCTTTAACTATGGCTACACCTTC CASTRLGYTFNYGYTF
NA TRBJ1-5 12 medium-sized TRBV7-2 TGTGCCAGCAGCTCTTACAATCAGCCCCAGCATTTT CASSSYNQPQHF
NA TRBJ1-1 11 few TRBV29-1 TGCAGCGTGTCATATGTGGCTGAAGCTTTCTTT CSVSYVAEAFF
NA TRBJ2-6 16 NA TRBV28 TGTGCCAGCAGTGTATCCCCCCGCTCTGGGGCCAACGTCCTGACTTTC CASSVSPRSGANVLTF
NA TRBJ1-2 14 few TRBV4-1 TGCGCCAGCAGCCACCGGGACCGTAACTATGGCTACACCTTC CASSHRDRNYGYTF
NA TRBJ2-3 12 few TRBV24-1 TGTGCCACCAGTGATTTGGGGTATACGCAGTATTTT CATSDLGYTQYF
NA TRBJ2-7 11 few TRBV29-1 TGCAGCGTTGCTACTTCTACAGAGCAGTACTTC CSVATSTEQYF
TRBD1 TRBJ2-7 14 medium-sized TRBV6-1 TGTGCCAGCAGTGCCAGACAGGGTCGAGGCGAGCAGTACTTC CASSARQGRGEQYF
TRBD1 TRBJ1-2 14 NA TRBV28 TGTGCCAGCAGTCGACAGGGAGATAACTATGGCTACACCTTC CASSRQGDNYGYTF
NA TRBJ2-5 13 NA TRBV5-1 TGCGCCAGCAGACTCAGCCACCAAGAGACCCAGTACTTC CASRLSHQETQYF
NA TRBJ1-6 14 medium-sized TRBV7-9 TGTGCCAGCAGTCTCGTCGGGGCGAATTCACCCCTCCACTTT CASSLVGANSPLHF
NA TRBJ1-1 12 medium-sized TRBV20-1 TGCAGTGCTGTAGGACTGAACACTGAAGCTTTCTTT CSAVGLNTEAFF
TRBD1 TRBJ2-1 14 few TRBV19 TGTGCCAGTAGTACTCCGGACAGGGGGCCAGGGCAGTTCTTC CASSTPDRGPGQFF
NA TRBJ1-2 14 NA TRBV19 TGTGCCAGTAGTATAGGGCAGGTCAGGAGTGGCTACACCTTC CASSIGQVRSGYTF
TRBD2 TRBJ2-7 17 medium-sized TRBV7-9 TGTGCCAGCAGCTTTTCTATAGCGGGGGGGTCCCCCCACGAGCAGTACTTC CASSFSIAGGSPHEQYF
NA TRBJ2-5 15 NA TRBV28 TGTGCCTGCAGCACCCCGGCTCGGGACCCAGAGACCCAGTACTTC CACSTPARDPETQYF
NA TRBJ1-1 16 NA TRBV10-3 TGTGCCATCGGATCCGGCCCGCGAACAATGAACACTGAAGCTTTCTTT CAIGSGPRTMNTEAFF
TRBD1 TRBJ1-2 13 few TRBV10-3 TGTGCCATCGGGACAGGGAACAACTATGGCTACACCTTC CAIGTGNNYGYTF
TRBD1 TRBJ2-1 15 NA TRBV10-1 TGCGCCAGCAGTGAGGACGGGACAGTGGTCGATGAGCAGTTCTTC CASSEDGTVVDEQFF
NA TRBJ2-7 18 NA TRBV28 TGTGCCAGCAGTTCGTTTTATCGCGATGGGGTACCATTTTACGAGCAGTACTTC CASSSFYRDGVPFYEQYF
NA TRBJ1-2 15 medium-sized TRBV7-8 TGTGCCAGCAGCCGAACGGGGGGAGCTAACTATGGCTACACCTTC CASSRTGGANYGYTF